The 29 T cell receptor beta chains below all came from one sample that was sequenced in a study of early T cells in non-severe SARS-CoV-2 infection. TCRdb recomputed calls from the 5' RACE reads with MiXCR, one row per CDR3 protein. The sample shows roughly 45,000 distinct CDR3 sequences, about 4.6% of them seen only once. What was sequenced was whole blood. These receptors all stem from an adult who was a healthcare worker with PCR-confirmed SARS-CoV-2 infection or an uninfected control (not recorded which).

In its sample, this clonotype was seen a few times. The gene calls are TRBV7-9 and TRBJ1-1; the match to TRBD1 covers 9 bases. CDR1 is SEHNR, CDR2 FQNEAQ, per germline (reference sequence). The CDR3 loop spans 15 amino acids. Losses at the gene ends were 4 bases for V and 3 bases for J; bases not matched to a gene: 6. CDR3 protein: CASSSMGQGYTEAFF. The CDR3 DNA sequence: TGTGCCAGCAGCTCGATGGGACAGGGCTACACTGAAGCTTTCTTT.

This clonotype was counted only a few times. In DNA, the CDR3 is TGTGCCAGCAGCTCCGTACAGGGCATTCAGTACTTC. It specifies CASSSVQGIQYF. The chain combines TRBV5-6 with TRBJ2-4; perhaps TRBD1 as D (6 bases). This CDR3 has 12 residues. Germline V gene lookup returns CDR1 SGHDT and CDR2 YYEEEE. Trimming took off 3 bases at V and 9 bases at J, with 10 bases between the two ends.

This clonotype has a count of ten or more. J is TRBJ2-7 and V is TRBV20-1; TRBD2 matches at 11 bases. With V trimmed by 3 bases and J by 3 bases, 4 bases remained unmatched. The germline CDR1 and CDR2 sequences are DFQATT and SNEGSKA (reference sequence). This CDR3 region has 14 residues. CDR3 DNA: TGCAGTGCTAGGCCGACTAGCGGGGTCTACGAGCAGTACTTC. Encoded protein: CSARPTSGVYEQYF.

This clonotype was seen more than once but under ten times. The chain uses TRBV12-3 or TRBV12-4 and TRBJ2-3, with 9 bases matching TRBD2. With V trimmed by 0 bases and J by 4 bases, 5 bases remained unmatched. The CDR3 covers 16 residues. The CDR3 region is CASSLARGGKADTQYF. CDR3 bases: TGTGCCAGCAGTTTAGCGCGGGGGGGTAAGGCAGATACGCAGTATTTT.

This clonotype was detected only a few times. The V gene is TRBV10-1, the J gene TRBJ2-1; D possibly corresponds to TRBD2 (5 bases). Trimming took off 4 bases at V and 10 bases at J, with 14 bases between the two ends. This CDR3 spans 13 amino acids. Germline CDR1 and CDR2: WNHNN and SYGVQD (reference sequence). CDR3 sequence: CASSGGLKGEQFF. For the CDR3, the DNA is TGCGCCAGCAGTGGCGGGTTAAAGGGCGAGCAGTTCTTC.

The table lists this clonotype with many counts. This sequence joins TRBV7-2 and TRBJ1-5, with D unclear. Looked up from germline, CDR1 is SGHTA and CDR2 is FQGNSA. The CDR3 is 14 residues long. V was shortened by 4 bases and J by 6 bases, with 13 bases between the two germline ends. Here the CDR3 reads CASSSVSKGQPQHF. CDR3 coding DNA: TGTGCCAGCAGCTCGGTTTCAAAAGGTCAGCCCCAGCATTTT.

This clonotype was observed at least ten times. V is TRBV6-6 and J is TRBJ1-1; D not certain. The CDR3 totals 12 residues. The V end lost 4 bases, the J end lost 10 bases, and 13 bases lay between the germline ends. Germline lookup yields CDR1 MNHNY and CDR2 SVGAGI (reference sequence). In DNA form, the CDR3 reads TGTGCCAGCAGTTTCGGGGAATCTGCAGCTTTCTTT. It is translated as CASSFGESAAFF.

This clonotype was recorded at least ten times. The chain joins TRBV7-2 to TRBJ2-7; 12 bases line up with TRBD1. The CDR3 sequence is 15 residues long. Trimming removed 5 bases from V and 5 bases from J; junction bases left unmatched: 7. CDR1 is SGHTA, CDR2 FQGNSA, per germline. CDR3 region: CASSRGTGGENEQYF. CDR3 in DNA: TGTGCCAGCAGCCGAGGGACAGGGGGCGAGAACGAGCAGTACTTC.

V and J are TRBV28 and TRBJ2-3, with 13 bases that match TRBD2. Trimming removed 6 bases from V and 4 bases from J; junction bases left unmatched: 7. Germline V CDR1 and CDR2: MDHEN, SYDVKM. The CDR3 is 16 amino acids. The CDR3 DNA follows: TGTGCCAGCAGCGGACTAGCGGGAGCGGGGGCAGATACGCAGTATTTT. Protein product: CASSGLAGAGADTQYF.

Only a few counts were recorded for this clonotype. The chain couples TRBV7-2 to TRBJ2-5; D not certain. The CDR3 extends over 13 amino acids. Trimming took off 1 base at V and 4 bases at J, with 7 bases between the two ends. CDR1 SGHTA and CDR2 FQGNSA come from the germline V gene. CDR3 in amino acids: CASSLVKGETQYF. The DNA of the CDR3 is TGTGCCAGCAGCTTAGTTAAGGGAGAGACCCAGTACTTC.

The sample holds many counts of this clonotype. This sequence joins TRBV29-1 and TRBJ2-7; D is unresolved. This CDR3 is built from 13 residues. Germline V gene data show CDR1 as SQVTM and CDR2 as ANQGSEA. For the CDR3, the DNA is TGCAGTGCTTGGGAACGGTACTCCTACGAGCAGTACTTC. It translates to CSAWERYSYEQYF.

This clonotype was seen at least ten times. This rearrangement joins TRBV18 to TRBJ2-4, with D tentatively TRBD1 or TRBD2 (5 bases each). CDR1 is KGHSH, CDR2 LQKENI, per germline. The CDR3 runs 19 residues. The germline V and J ends were trimmed by 4 bases and 0 bases, with 22 bases remaining between them. The CDR3 DNA follows: TGTGCCAGCTCACTAGAAAAGAACGGGCAGGGAGTAGCCAAAAACATTCAGTACTTC. This translates into CASSLEKNGQGVAKNIQYF.

At least ten counts were recorded for this clonotype. This chain's CDR3 is CASSVVSGGNNEQFF. The CDR3 coding sequence is TGTGCCAGCAGCGTAGTTAGCGGGGGTAACAATGAGCAGTTCTTC. The V call is TRBV9, the J call TRBJ2-1, with TRBD2 matching 9 bases. The V segment lost 0 bases and the J segment 5 bases; nucleotides outside the gene matches: 3. This CDR3 comprises 15 residues. Germline V lookup: CDR1 SGDLS, CDR2 YYNGEE.

This clonotype appeared many times. This chain links TRBV10-1 with TRBJ1-1, with 9 bases fitting TRBD1. CDR1 and CDR2 from the germline V gene are WNHNN and SYGVQD (reference sequence). The J segment lost 4 bases and the V segment lost 3 bases, leaving 3 bases of the junction unmatched. The CDR3 contains 14 residues. CDR3 amino acids: CASSDRTGVTEAFF. In nucleotides, the CDR3 is TGCGCCAGCAGTGACCGGACAGGGGTCACTGAAGCTTTCTTT.

This clonotype occurred many times. The J gene is TRBJ2-7, the V gene TRBV27; 8 bases line up with TRBD2. This CDR3 has 14 residues. CDR1 is MNHEY and CDR2 is SMNVEV in the germline V gene (reference sequence). Trimming cost V 5 bases and J 4 bases; bases outside gene matches: 7. CDR3 in DNA: TGTGCCAGCAGTCCGGGAGGGCCACTTTACGAGCAGTACTTC. Protein: CASSPGGPLYEQYF.

This clonotype has at least ten counts. The chain combines TRBV7-9 with TRBJ2-2; D might be TRBD1 (5 bases). This CDR3 contains 13 residues. The ends were cut back, 7 bases at V and 4 bases at J, with 10 bases in the middle. Germline CDR1 SEHNR, CDR2 FQNEAQ (reference sequence). CDR3 coding DNA: TGTGCCAGCACCTGGCAGGGCACCGGGGAGCTGTTTTTT. Protein product: CASTWQGTGELFF.

Ten or more counts support this clonotype. The chain combines TRBV20-1 with TRBJ2-3, with TRBD2 matching over 11 bases. V dropped 4 bases and J dropped 7; count of bases not matched to a gene: 7. Germline V gene lookup returns CDR1 DFQATT and CDR2 SNEGSKA (reference sequence). The CDR3 is made up of 14 amino acids. The CDR3 region is CSAKGLAEYYTQYF. CDR3 nucleotides: TGCAGTGCTAAGGGACTAGCGGAATATTATACGCAGTATTTT.

In this sample, this clonotype turned up many times. The CDR3 DNA reads as TGTGCCAGCAGCTTAAACAGGGTCGGGCCCCTCCACTTT. Residues: CASSLNRVGPLHF. The rearrangement uses TRBV7-8 and TRBJ1-6; D is possibly TRBD1 (6 bases). The CDR3 consists of 13 residues. The V gene lost 2 bases and the J gene lost 13 bases, with 12 bases spanning the gap. CDR1 and CDR2 (germline): SGHVS, FQNEAQ.

The rearrangement uses TRBV30 and TRBJ2-1, with TRBD2 matching 8 bases. The V gene end was trimmed by 2 bases and the J gene end by 7 bases; junction bases not matched to a gene: 10. The CDR3 runs to 15 residues. Germline CDR1 and CDR2: GTSNPN and SVGIG (reference sequence). This CDR3 reads CAWSRRAGVRNEQFF. The CDR3 nucleotides are TGTGCCTGGAGTCGGCGAGCGGGGGTGAGGAATGAGCAGTTCTTC.

This clonotype was seen at least ten times. The chain combines TRBV5-1 with TRBJ2-7; D is unresolved. The CDR3 contains 14 residues. Looked up from germline, CDR1 is SGHRS and CDR2 is YFSETQ. V dropped 0 bases and J dropped 1 base, with 8 bases sitting between them. CDR3 nucleotides: TGCGCCAGCAGCTTGGACCGTGGGTCCTACGAGCAGTACTTC. Its protein product is CASSLDRGSYEQYF.

This clonotype has at least ten counts. The chain employs TRBV10-3 and TRBJ2-7; the D gene is possibly TRBD2 (6 bases). This CDR3 contains 12 residues. CDR1 is ENHRY, CDR2 SYGVKD, per germline. V shed 3 bases and J shed 3 bases, with 6 bases lying between them. CDR3: CAISDGGYEQYF. Written as DNA, the CDR3 is TGTGCCATCAGTGACGGGGGCTACGAGCAGTACTTC.

This clonotype has at least ten counts. V gene TRBV29-1 combines with J gene TRBJ1-2; D is possibly TRBD1 (6 bases). The germline V and J ends were trimmed by 6 bases and 7 bases, with 24 bases remaining between them. The CDR3 has 15 residues. Germline-derived CDR1 and CDR2 are SQVTM and ANQGSEA. CDR3: CSVHLLAGETVGYTF. The CDR3 region has the DNA TGCAGCGTCCACCTTCTCGCAGGGGAGACGGTTGGCTACACCTTC.

This clonotype was counted many times. The chain is built from TRBV5-1 and TRBJ2-2; TRBD1 aligns across 8 bases. Unmatched junction bases numbered 5, after V lost 4 bases and J lost 3 bases. Germline CDR1 and CDR2: SGHRS and YFSETQ. The CDR3 loop spans 15 amino acids. The CDR3: CASSRLGQDTGELFF. The CDR3 nucleotides are TGCGCCAGCAGCCGCCTGGGACAGGACACCGGGGAGCTGTTTTTT.

There are many counts of this clonotype. This chain links TRBV20-1 with TRBJ1-1; 7 nucleotides line up with TRBD1. V lost 6 bases to trimming and J lost 3 bases; unmatched junction nucleotides: 19. CDR1 is DFQATT, CDR2 SNEGSKA, per germline (reference sequence). The CDR3 spans 17 residues. The CDR3 nucleotides are TGCAGTGCCATTCCGCAGGCCTTGGACAGGAGACACACTGAAGCTTTCTTT. Protein: CSAIPQALDRRHTEAFF.

This clonotype was counted ten times or more. The genes are TRBV7-3 and TRBJ2-3; 14 nucleotides line up with TRBD2. The CDR3 has 16 amino acids. Germline V gene sequence: CDR1 SGHTA, CDR2 FQGTGA. V was clipped by 5 bases and J by 5 bases; unmatched bases: 6. DNA of the CDR3: TGTGCCAGCAGCCCAAACGGACTAGCGGGGGGAGATACGCAGTATTTT. It encodes CASSPNGLAGGDTQYF. Full variable domain (missing parts from reference TRBV7-3 and TRBJ2-3): GAGVSQTPSNKVTEKGKYVELRCDPISGHTALYWYRQSLGQGPEFLIYFQGTGAADDSGLPNDRFFAVRPEGSVSTLKIQRTERGDSAVYLCASSPNGLAGGDTQYFGPGTRLTVL.

This clonotype appeared a few times. The genes are TRBV7-9 and TRBJ1-2; a possible D gene is TRBD1 (5 bases). Germline CDR1 and CDR2: SEHNR and FQNEAQ (reference sequence). The CDR3 runs 14 residues. Trimming removed 6 bases from V and 6 bases from J, with 17 bases in between. CDR3 nucleotide sequence: TGTGCCAGCAGTCCACCGGGACGATTAAATGGCTACACCTTC. This sequence encodes CASSPPGRLNGYTF.

This rearrangement joins TRBV2 to TRBJ2-4, with TRBD1 as a possible D gene (6 bases). CDR3 length: 13 residues. Trimming removed 11 bases at V and 3 bases at J, with 14 bases between. Germline-derived CDR1 and CDR2 are SNHLY and FYNNEI. The CDR3 coding sequence is TGTGCCGGGTCGAGGACAGACAAAAACATTCAGTACTTC. Residues: CAGSRTDKNIQYF.

This clonotype appeared many times. The rearrangement joins TRBV20-1 to TRBJ2-1, with no clear D. The V gene lost 5 bases and the J gene lost 10 bases, with 15 bases spanning the gap. The length of the CDR3 is 12 residues. Germline V lookup: CDR1 DFQATT, CDR2 SNEGSKA (reference sequence). The CDR3 nucleotides read TGCAGTGCTCCCGACACCGCAGCGGAGCAGTTCTTC. This encodes CSAPDTAAEQFF.

This clonotype has ten or more counts. J is TRBJ1-1 and V is TRBV6-1, with D unresolved. Germline V gene lookup returns CDR1 MNHNS and CDR2 SASEGT. The CDR3 extends over 13 amino acids. V lost 4 bases and J 0 bases, leaving 6 bases between the germline ends. Written as DNA, the CDR3 is TGTGCCAGCAGTGGGACTATGAACACTGAAGCTTTCTTT. Protein sequence: CASSGTMNTEAFF.